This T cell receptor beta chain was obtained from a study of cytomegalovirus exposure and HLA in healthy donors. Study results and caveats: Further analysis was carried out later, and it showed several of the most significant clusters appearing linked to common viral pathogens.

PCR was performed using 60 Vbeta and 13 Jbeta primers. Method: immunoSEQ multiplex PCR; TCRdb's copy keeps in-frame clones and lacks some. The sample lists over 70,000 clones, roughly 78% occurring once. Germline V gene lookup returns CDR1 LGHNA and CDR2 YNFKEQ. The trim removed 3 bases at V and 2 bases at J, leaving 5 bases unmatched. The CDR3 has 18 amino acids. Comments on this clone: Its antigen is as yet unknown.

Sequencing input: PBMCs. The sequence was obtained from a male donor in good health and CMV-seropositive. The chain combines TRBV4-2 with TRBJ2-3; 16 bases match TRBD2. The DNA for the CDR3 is TGTGCCAGCAGCCAGGGACTAGCGGGAGGGCTGGCCACAGATACGCAGTATTTT. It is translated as CASSQGLAGGLATDTQYF.